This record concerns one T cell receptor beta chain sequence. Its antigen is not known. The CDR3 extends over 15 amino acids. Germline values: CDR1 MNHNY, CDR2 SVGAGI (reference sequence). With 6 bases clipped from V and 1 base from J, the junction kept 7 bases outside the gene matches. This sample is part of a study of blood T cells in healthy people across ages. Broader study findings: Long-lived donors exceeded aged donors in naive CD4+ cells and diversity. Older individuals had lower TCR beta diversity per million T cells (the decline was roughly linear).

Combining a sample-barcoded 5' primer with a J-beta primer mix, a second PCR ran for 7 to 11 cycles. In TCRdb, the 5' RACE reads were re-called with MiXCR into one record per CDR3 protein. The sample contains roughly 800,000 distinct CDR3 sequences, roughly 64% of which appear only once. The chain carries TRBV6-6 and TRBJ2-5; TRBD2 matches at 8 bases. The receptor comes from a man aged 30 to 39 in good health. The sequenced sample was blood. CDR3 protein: CASSYREGFQETQYF. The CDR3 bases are TGTGCCAGCAGCTACCGGGAGGGGTTCCAAGAGACCCAGTACTTC.